A selection of T cell receptor beta chains follows, all from one sample in a study of Ad26.COV2.S vaccination and SARS-CoV-2 variants. Assay: immunoSEQ multiplex PCR; the TCRdb copy retains only in-frame clones and omits some. The repertoire holds 380,000 or so clones, with roughly 90% as singletons. The starting material was peripheral blood, obtained in a trial of Ad26.COV2.S vaccine versus placebo. These receptors were collected from a person aged 18-65 years who received the Ad26.COV2.S COVID-19 vaccine or a placebo. Each CDR3 is given with its conserved first and last residue. D genes are given only for firm matches. The size of a clone is reported for some rows only, either as once, few or many, or as a class for expanded clones.

TRBJ1-4,-,TRBV7-2,TRBD1,CASSLVGTGYTEKLFF,TGTGCCAGCAGCTTAGTGGGGACAGGATATACGGAAAAACTGTTTTTT
TRBJ1-4,-,TRBV25-1,-,CASSEPGTSNEKLFF,TGTGCCAGCAGTGAGCCCGGGACTTCGAATGAAAAACTGTTTTTT
TRBJ2-5,-,TRBV5-6,TRBD1,CASSPGQGETQYF,TGTGCCAGCAGCCCCGGACAGGGGGAGACCCAGTACTTC
TRBJ2-5,-,TRBV3-1/TRBV3-2,TRBD2,CASSYLAGGPSETQYF,TGTGCCAGCAGTTATCTAGCGGGAGGGCCCTCGGAGACCCAGTACTTC
TRBJ2-7,-,TRBV5-6,-,CASSLVQGWSYEQYF,TGTGCCAGCAGCTTGGTCCAGGGCTGGTCCTACGAGCAGTACTTC
TRBJ2-3,-,TRBV6-6,TRBD2,CASSYVGLAEDTQYF,TGTGCCAGCAGTTACGTGGGACTAGCGGAAGATACGCAGTATTTT
TRBJ2-1,-,TRBV6-2/TRBV6-3,-,CASSYDRGIAGVNEQFF,TGTGCCAGCAGTTACGACAGGGGAATAGCGGGTGTCAATGAGCAGTTCTTC
TRBJ1-5,-,TRBV9,TRBD1,CASSEGQGIYQPQHF,TGTGCCAGCAGCGAGGGACAGGGGATTTATCAGCCCCAGCATTTT
TRBJ2-3,once,TRBV29-1,TRBD1,CSVETGDSTDTQYF,TGCAGCGTTGAAACAGGGGATAGCACAGATACGCAGTATTTT
TRBJ1-6,-,TRBV5-3,TRBD1,CARPRQGNSPLHF,TGTGCCAGGCCCAGACAGGGAAATTCACCCCTCCACTTT
TRBJ1-1,-,TRBV7-9,-,CASSLVSGVDTEAFF,TGTGCCAGCAGCTTAGTTTCTGGGGTGGACACTGAAGCTTTCTTT